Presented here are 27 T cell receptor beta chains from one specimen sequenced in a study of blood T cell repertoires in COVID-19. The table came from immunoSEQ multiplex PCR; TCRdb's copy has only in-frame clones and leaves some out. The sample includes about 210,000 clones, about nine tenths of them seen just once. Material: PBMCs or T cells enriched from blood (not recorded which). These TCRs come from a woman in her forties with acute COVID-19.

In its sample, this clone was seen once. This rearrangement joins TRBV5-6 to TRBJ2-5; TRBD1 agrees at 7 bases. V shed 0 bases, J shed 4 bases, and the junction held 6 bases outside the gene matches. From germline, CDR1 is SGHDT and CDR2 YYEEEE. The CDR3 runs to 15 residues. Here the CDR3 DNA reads TGTGCCAGCAGCTTGGGAGGGGGCTCGCGAGAGACCCAGTACTTC. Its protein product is CASSLGGGSRETQYF.

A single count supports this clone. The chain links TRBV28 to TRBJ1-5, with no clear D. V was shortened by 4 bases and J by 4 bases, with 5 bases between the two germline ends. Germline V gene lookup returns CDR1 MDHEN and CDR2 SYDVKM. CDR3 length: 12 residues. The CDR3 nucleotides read TGTGCCAGCAGTTCCGGGAATCAGCCCCAGCATTTT. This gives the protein CASSSGNQPQHF.

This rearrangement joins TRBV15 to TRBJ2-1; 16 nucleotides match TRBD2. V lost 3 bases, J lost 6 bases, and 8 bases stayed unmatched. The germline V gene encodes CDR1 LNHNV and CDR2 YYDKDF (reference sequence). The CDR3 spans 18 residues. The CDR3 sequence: CATSSGTSGRALSNEQFF. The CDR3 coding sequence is TGTGCCACCAGCAGCGGGACTAGCGGGAGGGCCCTCTCCAATGAGCAGTTCTTC.

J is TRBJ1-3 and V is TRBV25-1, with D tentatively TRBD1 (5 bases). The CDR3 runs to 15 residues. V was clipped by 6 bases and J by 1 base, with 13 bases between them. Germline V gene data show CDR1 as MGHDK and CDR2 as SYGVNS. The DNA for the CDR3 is TGTGCCAGCAGCCCCCCCGGGGGATCTGGAAACACCATATATTTT. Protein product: CASSPPGGSGNTIYF.

The DNA of the CDR3 is TGTGCCAGCAGCGCTTTGCGGGTTGGCTACACCTTC. Translating gives CASSALRVGYTF. The chain employs TRBV6-5 and TRBJ1-2; D gene unclear. The CDR3 runs 12 residues. Trimming stripped 6 bases from V and 7 bases from J, with 12 bases between. Germline V lookup: CDR1 MNHEY, CDR2 SVGAGI.

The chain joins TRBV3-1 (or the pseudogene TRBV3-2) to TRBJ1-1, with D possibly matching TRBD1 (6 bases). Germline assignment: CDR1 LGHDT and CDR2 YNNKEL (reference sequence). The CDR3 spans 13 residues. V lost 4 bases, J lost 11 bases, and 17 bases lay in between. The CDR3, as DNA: TGTGCCAGCAGCCGAATAACAGGGAATGTGGCTTTCTTT. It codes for CASSRITGNVAFF.

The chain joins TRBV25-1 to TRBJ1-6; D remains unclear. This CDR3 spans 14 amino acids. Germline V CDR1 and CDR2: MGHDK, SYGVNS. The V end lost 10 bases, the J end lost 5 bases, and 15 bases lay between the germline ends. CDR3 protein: CATQRTGDNSPLHF. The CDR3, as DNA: TGTGCCACCCAGAGGACGGGAGATAATTCACCCCTCCACTTT.

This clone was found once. CDR3 protein: CASFSGQGNVRANYGYTF. DNA for the CDR3: TGTGCCAGCTTCTCCGGACAGGGTAATGTGAGGGCTAACTATGGCTACACCTTC. V usage is TRBV19 and J usage is TRBJ1-2; TRBD1 matches at 8 bases. The CDR3 runs to 18 residues. The germline gives CDR1 LNHDA, CDR2 SQIVND (reference sequence). J gave up 0 bases and V 9 bases, and 18 bases lay outside the gene matches.

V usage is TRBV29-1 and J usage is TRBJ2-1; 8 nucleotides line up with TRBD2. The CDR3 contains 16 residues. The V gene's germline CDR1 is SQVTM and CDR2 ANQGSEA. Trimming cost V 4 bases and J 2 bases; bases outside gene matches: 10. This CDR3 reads CSVVSGVAGPYNEQFF. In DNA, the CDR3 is TGCAGCGTTGTTAGTGGGGTAGCGGGACCCTACAATGAGCAGTTCTTC.

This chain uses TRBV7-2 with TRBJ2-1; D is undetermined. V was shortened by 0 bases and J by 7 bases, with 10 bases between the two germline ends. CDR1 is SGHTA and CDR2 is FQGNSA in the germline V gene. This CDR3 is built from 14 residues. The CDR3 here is CASSLAARLNEQFF. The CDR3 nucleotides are TGTGCCAGCAGCTTAGCGGCTAGATTGAATGAGCAGTTCTTC.

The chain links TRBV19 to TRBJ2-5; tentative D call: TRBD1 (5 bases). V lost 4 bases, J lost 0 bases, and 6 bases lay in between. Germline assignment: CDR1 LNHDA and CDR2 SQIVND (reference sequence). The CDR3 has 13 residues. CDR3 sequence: CASSTTDQETQYF. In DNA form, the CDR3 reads TGTGCCAGTAGTACGACAGACCAAGAGACCCAGTACTTC.

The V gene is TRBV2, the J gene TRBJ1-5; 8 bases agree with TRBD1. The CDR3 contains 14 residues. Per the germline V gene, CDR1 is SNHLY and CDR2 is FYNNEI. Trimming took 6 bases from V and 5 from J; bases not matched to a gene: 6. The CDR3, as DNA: TGTGCCAGCAGCCCGGACAGGGATTATCAGCCCCAGCATTTT. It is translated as CASSPDRDYQPQHF.

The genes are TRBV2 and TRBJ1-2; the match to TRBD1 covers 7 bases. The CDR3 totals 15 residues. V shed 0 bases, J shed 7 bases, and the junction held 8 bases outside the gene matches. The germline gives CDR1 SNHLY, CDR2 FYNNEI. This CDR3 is CASSEAGSAGGGYTF. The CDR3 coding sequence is TGTGCCAGCAGTGAAGCAGGCAGCGCAGGGGGTGGCTACACCTTC.

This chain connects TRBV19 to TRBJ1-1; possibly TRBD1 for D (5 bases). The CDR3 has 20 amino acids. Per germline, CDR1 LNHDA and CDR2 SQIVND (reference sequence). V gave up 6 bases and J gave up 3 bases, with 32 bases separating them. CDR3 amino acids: CASRDSRGTANRPWDTEAFF. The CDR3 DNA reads TGTGCCAGTAGAGATAGCCGGGGGACCGCAAATCGCCCCTGGGACACTGAAGCTTTCTTT.

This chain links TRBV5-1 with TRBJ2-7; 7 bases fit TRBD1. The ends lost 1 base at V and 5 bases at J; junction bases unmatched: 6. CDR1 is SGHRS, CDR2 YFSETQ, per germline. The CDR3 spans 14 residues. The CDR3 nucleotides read TGCGCCAGCAGCTTGTTTGAGGGGGCGAACGAGCAGTACTTC. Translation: CASSLFEGANEQYF.

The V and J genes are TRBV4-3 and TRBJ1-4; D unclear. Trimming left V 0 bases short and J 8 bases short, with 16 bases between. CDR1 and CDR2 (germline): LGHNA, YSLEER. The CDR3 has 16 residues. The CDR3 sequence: CASSQDVGIMGEKLFF. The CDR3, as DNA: TGCGCCAGCAGCCAAGATGTCGGGATCATGGGGGAAAAACTGTTTTTT.

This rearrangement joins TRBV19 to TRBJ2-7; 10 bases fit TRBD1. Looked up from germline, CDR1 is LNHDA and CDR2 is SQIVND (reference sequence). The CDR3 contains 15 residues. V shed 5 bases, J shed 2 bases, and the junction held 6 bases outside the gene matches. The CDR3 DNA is TGTGCCAGTAGTCGGGACAGGGGAAGAGCCTACGAGCAGTACTTC. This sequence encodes CASSRDRGRAYEQYF.

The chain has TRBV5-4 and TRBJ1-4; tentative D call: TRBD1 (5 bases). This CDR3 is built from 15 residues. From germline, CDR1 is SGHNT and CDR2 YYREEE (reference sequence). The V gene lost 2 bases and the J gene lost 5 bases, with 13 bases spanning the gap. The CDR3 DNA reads TGTGCCAGCAGCTTCCCGGGGGAAGGGAATGAAAAACTGTTTTTT. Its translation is CASSFPGEGNEKLFF.

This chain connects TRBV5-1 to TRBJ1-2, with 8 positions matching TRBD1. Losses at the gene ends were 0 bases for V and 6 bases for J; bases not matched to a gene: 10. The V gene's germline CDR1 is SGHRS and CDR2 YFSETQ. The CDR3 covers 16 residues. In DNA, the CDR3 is TGCGCCAGCAGCTTGGGAGGACAGGGACGGTTGCATGGCTACACCTTC. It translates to CASSLGGQGRLHGYTF.

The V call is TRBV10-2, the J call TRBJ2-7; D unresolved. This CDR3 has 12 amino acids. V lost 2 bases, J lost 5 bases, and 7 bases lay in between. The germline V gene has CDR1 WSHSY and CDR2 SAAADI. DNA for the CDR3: TGCGCCAGCAGTGAGGAGACTCACGAGCAGTACTTC. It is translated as CASSEETHEQYF.

CDR3 region: CAWAGGNQPQHF. The CDR3 nucleotides read TGTGCCTGGGCGGGGGGCAATCAGCCCCAGCATTTT. The chain recombines TRBV30 with TRBJ1-5; TRBD1 might be the D (5 bases). V lost 5 bases and J 2 bases, leaving 7 bases between the germline ends. Germline loops: CDR1 GTSNPN, CDR2 SVGIG (reference sequence). This CDR3 is built from 12 residues.

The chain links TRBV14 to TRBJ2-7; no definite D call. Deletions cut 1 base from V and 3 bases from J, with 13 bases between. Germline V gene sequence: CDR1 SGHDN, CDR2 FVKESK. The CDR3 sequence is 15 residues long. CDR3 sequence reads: CASSQVRGRGYEQYF. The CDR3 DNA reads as TGTGCCAGCAGCCAAGTCCGCGGTAGAGGCTACGAGCAGTACTTC.

CDR3 sequence: CASKASARNEQFF. The CDR3 bases are TGTGCCAGTAAGGCTAGCGCTCGCAATGAGCAGTTCTTC. This chain links TRBV19 with TRBJ2-1, with D tentatively TRBD2 (6 bases). The V end lost 7 bases, the J end lost 6 bases, and 13 bases lay between the germline ends. Germline V CDR1 and CDR2: LNHDA, SQIVND (reference sequence). This CDR3 has 13 residues.

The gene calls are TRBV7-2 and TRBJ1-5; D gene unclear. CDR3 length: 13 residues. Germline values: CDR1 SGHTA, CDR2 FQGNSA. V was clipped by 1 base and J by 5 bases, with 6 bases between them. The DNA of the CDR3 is TGTGCCAGCAGCTTAGTCATCCATCAGCCCCAGCATTTT. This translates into CASSLVIHQPQHF.

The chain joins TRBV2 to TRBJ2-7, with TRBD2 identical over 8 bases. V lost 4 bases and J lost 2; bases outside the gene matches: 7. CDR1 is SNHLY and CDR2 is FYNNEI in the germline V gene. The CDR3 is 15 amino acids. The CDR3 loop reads CASSGSSGGTYEQYF. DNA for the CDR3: TGTGCCAGCAGTGGATCCTCGGGGGGGACCTACGAGCAGTACTTC.

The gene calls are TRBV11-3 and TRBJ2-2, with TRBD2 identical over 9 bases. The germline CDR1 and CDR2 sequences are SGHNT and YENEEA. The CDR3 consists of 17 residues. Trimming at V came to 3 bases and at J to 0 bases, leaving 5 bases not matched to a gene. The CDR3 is CASSFRGRGTNTGELFF. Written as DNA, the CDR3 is TGTGCCAGCAGCTTTCGCGGGAGGGGAACGAACACCGGGGAGCTGTTTTTT.

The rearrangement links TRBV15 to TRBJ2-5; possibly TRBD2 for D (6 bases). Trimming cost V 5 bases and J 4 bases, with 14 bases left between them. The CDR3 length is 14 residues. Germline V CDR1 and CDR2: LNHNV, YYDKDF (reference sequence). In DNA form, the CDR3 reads TGTGCCACCAGCTCGGAGGGGAGGCGAGAGACCCAGTACTTC. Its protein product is CATSSEGRRETQYF. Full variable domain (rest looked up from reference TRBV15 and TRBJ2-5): DAMVIQNPRYQVTQFGKPVTLSCSQTLNHNVMYWYQQKSSQAPKLLFHYYDKDFNNEADTPDNFQSRRPNTSFCFLDIRSPGLGDTAMYLCATSSEGRRETQYFGPGTRLLVL.